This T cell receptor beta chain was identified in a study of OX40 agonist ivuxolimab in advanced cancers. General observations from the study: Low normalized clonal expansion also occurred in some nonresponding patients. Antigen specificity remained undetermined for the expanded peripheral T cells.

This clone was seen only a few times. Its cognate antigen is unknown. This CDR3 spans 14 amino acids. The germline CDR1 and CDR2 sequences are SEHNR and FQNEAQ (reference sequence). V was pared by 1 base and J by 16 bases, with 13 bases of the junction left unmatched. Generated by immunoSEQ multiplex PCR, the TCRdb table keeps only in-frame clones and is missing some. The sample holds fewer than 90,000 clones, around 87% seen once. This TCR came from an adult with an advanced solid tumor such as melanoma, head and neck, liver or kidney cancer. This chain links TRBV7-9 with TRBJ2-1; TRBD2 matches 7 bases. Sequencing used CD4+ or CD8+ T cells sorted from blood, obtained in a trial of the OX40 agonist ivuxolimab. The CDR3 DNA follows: TGTGCCAGCAGCTTAGGCAATAATCGACTAGCATGTTTCTTC. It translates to CASSLGNNRLACFF.